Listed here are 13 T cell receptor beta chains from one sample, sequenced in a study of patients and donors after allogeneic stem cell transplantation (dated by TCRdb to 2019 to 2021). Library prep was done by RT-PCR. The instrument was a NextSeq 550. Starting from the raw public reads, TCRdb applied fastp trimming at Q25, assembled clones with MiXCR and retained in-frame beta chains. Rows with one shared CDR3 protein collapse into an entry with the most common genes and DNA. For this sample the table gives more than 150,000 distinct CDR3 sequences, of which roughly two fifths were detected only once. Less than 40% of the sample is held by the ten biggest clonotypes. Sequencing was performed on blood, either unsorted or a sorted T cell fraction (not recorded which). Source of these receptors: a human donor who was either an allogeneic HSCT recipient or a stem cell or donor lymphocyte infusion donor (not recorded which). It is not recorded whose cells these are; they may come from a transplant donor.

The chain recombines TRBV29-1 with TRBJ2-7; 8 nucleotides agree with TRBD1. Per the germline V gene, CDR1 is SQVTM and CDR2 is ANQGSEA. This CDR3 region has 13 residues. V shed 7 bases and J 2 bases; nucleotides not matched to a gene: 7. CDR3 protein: CSADRVRTYEQYF. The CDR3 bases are TGCAGCGCGGACAGGGTAAGGACCTACGAGCAGTACTTC.

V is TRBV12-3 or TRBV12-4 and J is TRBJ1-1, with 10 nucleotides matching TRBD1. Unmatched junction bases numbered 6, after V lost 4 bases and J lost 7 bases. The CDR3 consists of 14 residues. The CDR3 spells CASSSMTGGSEAFF. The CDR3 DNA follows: TGTGCCAGCAGTTCAATGACAGGGGGCAGTGAAGCTTTCTTT.

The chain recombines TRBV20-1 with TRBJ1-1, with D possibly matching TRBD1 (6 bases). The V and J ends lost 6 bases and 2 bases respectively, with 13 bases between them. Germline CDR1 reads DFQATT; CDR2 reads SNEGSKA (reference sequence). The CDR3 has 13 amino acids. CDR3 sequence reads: CSAPDSLNTEAFF. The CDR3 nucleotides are TGCAGTGCCCCGGACAGCCTCAACACTGAAGCTTTCTTT.

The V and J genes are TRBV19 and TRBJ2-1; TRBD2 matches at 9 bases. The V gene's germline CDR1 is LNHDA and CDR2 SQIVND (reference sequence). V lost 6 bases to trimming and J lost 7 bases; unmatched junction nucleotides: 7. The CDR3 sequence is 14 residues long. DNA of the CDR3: TGTGCCAGTAGGGCTAGCGGGATGGGAAATGAGCAGTTCTTC. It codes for CASRASGMGNEQFF.

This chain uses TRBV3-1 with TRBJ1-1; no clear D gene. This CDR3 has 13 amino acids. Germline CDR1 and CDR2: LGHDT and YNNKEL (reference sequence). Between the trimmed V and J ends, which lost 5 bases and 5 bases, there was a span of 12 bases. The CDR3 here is CASSARLGTEAFF. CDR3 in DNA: TGTGCCAGCAGCGCCCGATTGGGGACTGAAGCTTTCTTT.

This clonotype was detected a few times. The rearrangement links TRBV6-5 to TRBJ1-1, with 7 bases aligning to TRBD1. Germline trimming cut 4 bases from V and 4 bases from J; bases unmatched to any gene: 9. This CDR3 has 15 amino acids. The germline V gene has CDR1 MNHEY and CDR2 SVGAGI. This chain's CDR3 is CASSWATGSSTEAFF. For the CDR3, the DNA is TGTGCCAGCAGTTGGGCGACAGGGAGTTCCACTGAAGCTTTCTTT.

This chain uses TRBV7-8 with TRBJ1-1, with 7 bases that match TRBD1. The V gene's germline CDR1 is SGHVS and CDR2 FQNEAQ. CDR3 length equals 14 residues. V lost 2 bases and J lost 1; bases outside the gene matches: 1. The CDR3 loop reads CASSLRGQNTEAFF. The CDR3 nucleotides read TGTGCCAGCAGCTTAAGGGGGCAGAACACTGAAGCTTTCTTT.

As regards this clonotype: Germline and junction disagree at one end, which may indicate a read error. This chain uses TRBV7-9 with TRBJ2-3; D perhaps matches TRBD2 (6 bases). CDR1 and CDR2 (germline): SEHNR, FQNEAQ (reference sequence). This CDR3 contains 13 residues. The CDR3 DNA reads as TGTGCCAGCAGCCCTACTAGCACAGATACGCGGTATTTT. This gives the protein CASSPTSTDTRYF. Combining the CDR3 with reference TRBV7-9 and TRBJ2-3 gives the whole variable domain DTGVSQNPRHKITKRGQNVTFRCDPISEHNRLYWYRQTLGQGPEFLTYFQNEAQLEKSRLLSDRFSAERPKGSFSTLEIQRTEQGDSAMYLCASSPTSTDTRYFGPGTRLTVL.

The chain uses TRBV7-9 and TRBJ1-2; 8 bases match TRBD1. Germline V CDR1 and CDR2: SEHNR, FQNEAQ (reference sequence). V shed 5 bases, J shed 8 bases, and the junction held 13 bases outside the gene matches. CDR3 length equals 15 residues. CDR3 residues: CASSPGQGIRWGYTF. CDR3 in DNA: TGTGCCAGCAGCCCAGGACAGGGAATCAGGTGGGGCTACACCTTC.

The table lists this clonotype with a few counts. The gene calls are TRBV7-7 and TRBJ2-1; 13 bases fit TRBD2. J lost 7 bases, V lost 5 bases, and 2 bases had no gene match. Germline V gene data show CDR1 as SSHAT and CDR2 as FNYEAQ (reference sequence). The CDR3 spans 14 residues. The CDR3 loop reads CASSPLAGGNEQFF. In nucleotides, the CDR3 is TGTGCCAGCAGCCCACTAGCGGGAGGGAATGAGCAGTTCTTC.

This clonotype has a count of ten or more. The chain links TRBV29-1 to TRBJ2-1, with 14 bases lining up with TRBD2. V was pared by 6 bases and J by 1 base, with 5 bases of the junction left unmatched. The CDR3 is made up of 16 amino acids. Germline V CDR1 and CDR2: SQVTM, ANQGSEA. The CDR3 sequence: CSVGTSGSLSYNEQFF. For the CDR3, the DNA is TGCAGCGTCGGGACTAGCGGGAGCTTGTCCTACAATGAGCAGTTCTTC.

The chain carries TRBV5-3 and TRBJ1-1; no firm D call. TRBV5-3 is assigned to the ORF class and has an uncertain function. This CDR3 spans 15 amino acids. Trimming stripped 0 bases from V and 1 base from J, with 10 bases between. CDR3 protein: CARSLEDCGNTEAFF. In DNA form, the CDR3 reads TGTGCCAGAAGCTTGGAGGATTGTGGGAACACTGAAGCTTTCTTT.

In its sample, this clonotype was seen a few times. As DNA, the CDR3 is TGTGCCAGCAGCTTGGCCCGGCAGGGGGCGCGAAGCAATCAGCCCCAGCATTTT. Its protein is CASSLARQGARSNQPQHF. J is TRBJ1-5 and V is TRBV5-6; 8 nucleotides align to TRBD1. The germline V gene encodes CDR1 SGHDT and CDR2 YYEEEE. The CDR3 length is 18 residues. V shed 0 bases, J shed 1 base, and the junction held 9 bases outside the gene matches. Based on the CDR3 plus reference TRBV5-6 and TRBJ1-5, the full variable domain is DAGVTQSPTHLIKTRGQQVTLRCSPKSGHDTVSWYQQALGQGPQFIFQYYEEEERQRGNFPDRFSGHQFPNYSSELNVNALLLGDSALYLCASSLARQGARSNQPQHFGDGTRLSIL.